This T cell receptor (beta chain) was recorded in a study of blood T cell repertoires in COVID-19. Study background: The origin of the acute and convalescent COVID-19 samples was the United States, Italy and Spain. The analysed material was cDNA or gDNA that came from T cells, B-cell-depleted T cells, or PBMCs.

Participant ages covered about 18 to 89 years across around 22 US areas. The authors' processing: Reference gene primer amplification yielded estimated nucleated cell counts. The data were produced by immunoSEQ multiplex PCR, yet TCRdb's version contains in-frame clones alone and is incomplete. Clone size and V and J calls were adopted from that table, with D and trimming inferred from the DNA. The repertoire holds around 200,000 clones, with about 91% as singletons. Trimming left V 5 bases short and J 1 base short, with 10 bases between. This CDR3 region has 14 residues. Germline CDR1 and CDR2: LNHDA and SQIVND (reference sequence).

The receptor's source is a woman aged 40-49 years with acute COVID-19. This rearrangement joins TRBV19 to TRBJ2-3, with D possibly being TRBD1 (6 bases). The sample taken for sequencing was PBMCs or T cells enriched from blood (not recorded which). CDR3 DNA: TGTGCCAGTAGTTCGACAGGCCGCACAGATACGCAGTATTTT. Translating it yields CASSSTGRTDTQYF.